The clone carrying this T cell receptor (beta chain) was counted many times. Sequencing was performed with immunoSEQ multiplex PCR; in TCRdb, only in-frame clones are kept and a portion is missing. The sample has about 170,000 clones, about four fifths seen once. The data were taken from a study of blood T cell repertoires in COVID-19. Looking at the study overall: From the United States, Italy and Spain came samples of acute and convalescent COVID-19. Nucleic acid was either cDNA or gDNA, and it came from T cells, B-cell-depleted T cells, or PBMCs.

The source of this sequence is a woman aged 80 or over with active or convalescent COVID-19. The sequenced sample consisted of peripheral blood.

CDR3 DNA sequence: TGTGCCAGCTCGCAAACGGGATCAGACTATGGCTACACCTTC. This gives the protein CASSQTGSDYGYTF. The chain is built from TRBV18 and TRBJ1-2; D not certain. The germline gives CDR1 KGHSH, CDR2 LQKENI. With 6 bases removed from V and 3 bases from J, the gap between germline ends came to 14 bases. CDR3 length: 14 residues.